Below are 9 T cell receptor beta chains sequenced from a single sample in a study of cytomegalovirus exposure and HLA in healthy donors. PCR used 60 Vbeta primers and 13 Jbeta primers. This table comes from immunoSEQ multiplex PCR, and its TCRdb copy is limited to in-frame clones, with some not included. The data show about 120,000 clones, 70% to 80% seen once. The specimen was PBMCs. These TCRs come from a woman aged 40-49 years in good health and CMV-seropositive.

This rearrangement joins TRBV6-5 to TRBJ2-1, with D perhaps matching TRBD1 (6 bases). Deletions cut 4 bases from V and 10 bases from J, with 17 bases between. The CDR3 covers 14 residues. Germline lookup yields CDR1 MNHEY and CDR2 SVGAGI. The CDR3 spells CASSSRGQISEQFF. As DNA, the CDR3 is TGTGCCAGCAGTTCCCGCGGACAGATTTCCGAGCAGTTCTTC.

The table lists this clone with a count of one. The V and J genes are TRBV11-3 and TRBJ2-7, with a tentative D call TRBD2 (6 bases). V lost 5 bases and J lost 1, with 9 bases in between. CDR1 and CDR2 (germline): SGHNT, YENEEA. The CDR3 covers 13 residues. Here the CDR3 reads CASSHAGSYEQYF. As DNA, the CDR3 is TGTGCCAGCAGCCATGCGGGATCCTACGAGCAGTACTTC.

The J gene is TRBJ2-1, the V gene TRBV4-1, with 12 bases identical to TRBD2. CDR3 length: 21 amino acids. The germline gives CDR1 MGHRA, CDR2 YSYEKL. With V trimmed by 4 bases and J by 1 base, 17 bases remained unmatched. This CDR3 is CASSPGLPGLAGGGSYNEQFF. CDR3 sequence (DNA): TGCGCCAGCAGCCCCGGACTACCGGGGCTAGCGGGAGGGGGGTCCTACAATGAGCAGTTCTTC.

This chain links TRBV9 with TRBJ1-1, with D hard to call. In germline, CDR1 is SGDLS, CDR2 YYNGEE. The V end was cut by 0 bases, the J end by 5 bases, with 14 bases between. The CDR3 sequence is 15 residues long. The CDR3 DNA is TGTGCCAGCAGCGTAGACTCGGGCAGCGGGACTGAAGCTTTCTTT. It encodes CASSVDSGSGTEAFF. Together with reference TRBV9 and TRBJ1-1, the CDR3 gives the full variable domain: DSGVTQTPKHLITATGQRVTLRCSPRSGDLSVYWYQQSLDQGLQFLIQYYNGEERAKGNILERFSAQQFPDLHSELNLSSLELGDSALYFCASSVDSGSGTEAFFGQGTRLTVV.

Written as DNA, the CDR3 is TGTGCCAGCAGCTTAAGTCTAGAGAAGGACAATCAGCCCCAGCATTTT. Translation: CASSLSLEKDNQPQHF. J is TRBJ1-5 and V is TRBV13; no clear D. Trimming took 2 bases from V and 3 from J, leaving 14 bases between them. The V gene's germline CDR1 is PRHDT and CDR2 FYEKMQ (reference sequence). This CDR3 is 16 amino acids long.

As DNA, the CDR3 is TGTGCCAGCAGACCATACAGGGGGAAGAACACTGAAGCTTTCTTT. Translated: CASRPYRGKNTEAFF. The chain is built from TRBV6-5 and TRBJ1-1, with TRBD1 matching over 8 bases. Looked up from germline, CDR1 is MNHEY and CDR2 is SVGAGI. Trimming at V came to 6 bases and at J to 1 base, leaving 7 bases not matched to a gene. The CDR3 sequence is 15 residues long.

This clone was counted a single time. V and J are TRBV7-2 and TRBJ1-3; D is uncertain. Germline V gives CDR1 SGHTA, CDR2 FQGNSA. This CDR3 region has 13 residues. V was trimmed by 1 base and J by 9 bases, leaving 10 bases between them. The CDR3 sequence: CASSLGQPGTIYF. The CDR3 DNA reads TGTGCCAGCAGCTTAGGACAACCTGGCACCATATATTTT.

This clone appeared a few times. The V call is TRBV30, the J call TRBJ1-2, with D possibly matching TRBD1 (5 bases). Deletions cut 2 bases from V and 6 bases from J, with 10 bases between. Germline V gene lookup returns CDR1 GTSNPN and CDR2 SVGIG (reference sequence). The CDR3 has 12 residues. The CDR3 nucleotides are TGTGCCTGGAGTTACGGGGGAAATGGCTACACCTTC. Its translation: CAWSYGGNGYTF.

The rearrangement joins TRBV18 to TRBJ2-1; maybe TRBD1 (5 bases). The V gene's germline CDR1 is KGHSH and CDR2 LQKENI. This CDR3 has 15 amino acids. Trimming pared 2 bases from V and 1 base from J, leaving 9 bases between. CDR3 region: CASSPGQGSYNEQFF. Written as DNA, the CDR3 is TGTGCCAGCTCACCAGGGCAGGGATCCTACAATGAGCAGTTCTTC.